This is a list of T cell receptor beta chains from one sample in a study of T cell responses to AZD1222 COVID-19 vaccine. Only in-frame clones appear in the TCRdb table, and some are missing; sequencing was by immunoSEQ multiplex PCR. The table shows about 100,000 clones, with 85% to 90% occurring only once. Here the sequenced sample was peripheral blood, taken 28 days after the second AZD1222 dose. These receptors all come from an adult who received the AZD1222 COVID-19 vaccine. Each CDR3 is given with its conserved first and last residue. A D gene is named only where the DNA matches it firmly. The listing skips clone size in some rows; elsewhere it reads once, few, many or a size class.

j_call d_call clone_size v_call cdr3_nt cdr3_aa
TRBJ1-1 TRBD1 . TRBV5-1 TGCGCCAGCAGCTCGGGACAGGGGGCAAACACTGAAGCTTTCTTT CASSSGQGANTEAFF
TRBJ2-1 TRBD1 . TRBV6-5 TGTGCCAGCAGTTCACAGGACAGGGGCTACAATGAGCAGTTCTTC CASSSQDRGYNEQFF
TRBJ1-3 TRBD1 . TRBV5-1 TGCGCCAGCAGCTCCCGGACAGGCTCTGGAAACACCATATATTTT CASSSRTGSGNTIYF
TRBJ1-5 TRBD1 few TRBV18 TGTGCCAGCTCACAGGGGACAGGGGTTGATCAGCCCCAGCATTTT CASSQGTGVDQPQHF
TRBJ1-1 . . TRBV3-1/TRBV3-2 TGTGCCAGCAGCCAAGAAGGGGGTGGAACTGAAGCTTTCTTT CASSQEGGGTEAFF
TRBJ2-4 . . TRBV7-9 TGTGCCACGACAGCAGAAGTTGGCAAAAACATTCAGTACTTC CATTAEVGKNIQYF
TRBJ1-2 . few TRBV19 TGTGCCAGTAGTATAGTTGATTCAGCTAACTATGGCTACACCTTC CASSIVDSANYGYTF
TRBJ2-1 . . TRBV30 TGTGCCTGGAGTGTCCAGGACGATGAGCAGTTCTTC CAWSVQDDEQFF
TRBJ1-1 TRBD1 few TRBV5-1 TGCGCCAGCAGCTTGGCCAGGGGACAGGGGAGGACTGAAGCTTTCTTT CASSLARGQGRTEAFF
TRBJ2-7 . . TRBV5-1 TGCGCCAGCAGCTTGGCCCCGGGTAGTGGGCTAAACGAGCAGTACTTC CASSLAPGSGLNEQYF
TRBJ1-1 TRBD1 . TRBV18 TGTGCCAGCTCACTTAAAATCCCGGGACAGGGAGTCATGAACACTGAAGCTTTCTTT CASSLKIPGQGVMNTEAFF
TRBJ2-3 TRBD2 . TRBV7-2 TGTGCCAGCAGCCCCGCTAGCGGGAGGGCAGATACGCAGTATTTT CASSPASGRADTQYF
TRBJ1-1 . . TRBV11-2 TGTGCCAGCAGCTTGAAGCGTAACACTGAAGCTTTCTTT CASSLKRNTEAFF
TRBJ1-2 . . TRBV11-2 TGTGCCAGCAGCCAAGGGTACCTCTATGGCTACACCTTC CASSQGYLYGYTF
TRBJ2-5 TRBD2 . TRBV5-6 TGTGCCAGCAGCCCGACTAGCGGGGGGGGCTTGGGGACCCAGTACTTC CASSPTSGGGLGTQYF
TRBJ1-1 TRBD1 . TRBV14 TGTGCCAGCAGCCAAGTATCTGGGACAGGGCTTGAAGCTTTCTTT CASSQVSGTGLEAFF
TRBJ2-5 . . TRBV7-6 TGTGCCAGCAGCCTCCGGGCCCACCGAGAAGAGGCCCAGTACTTC CASSLRAHREEAQYF
TRBJ2-1 TRBD2 . TRBV3-1/TRBV3-2 TGTGCCAGCAGCCAAGACCTAGCGGGAGGTACAAATGAGCAGTTCTTC CASSQDLAGGTNEQFF
TRBJ2-2 TRBD1 . TRBV5-4 TGTGCCAGCAGCTTTTGGACACAGGGGATCGGCACCGGGGAGCTGTTTTTT CASSFWTQGIGTGELFF
TRBJ1-2 . . TRBV6-5 TGTGCCAGCAAAAAGGACGAATCCGGCTACACCTTC CASKKDESGYTF
TRBJ2-5 TRBD1 . TRBV5-1 TGCGCCAGCAGCTTGGGGGCCCGGGACAGGGGCCAAGAGACCCAGTACTTC CASSLGARDRGQETQYF
TRBJ1-1 . . TRBV3-1/TRBV3-2 TGTGCCAGCAGCCAAGATCGCCAGGTGAACACTGAAGCTTTCTTT CASSQDRQVNTEAFF
TRBJ1-4 . . TRBV18 TGTGCCAGCTCACCCGGGGCGACTAATGAAAAACTGTTTTTT CASSPGATNEKLFF
TRBJ1-3 TRBD1 . TRBV30 TGTGTGGGGGCAGGGGGTTCTGGAAACACCATATATTTT CVGAGGSGNTIYF
TRBJ1-6 . . TRBV27 TGTGCCAGCAGTTTATCGCTGGGGTATAATTCACCCCTCCACTTT CASSLSLGYNSPLHF
TRBJ1-2 TRBD1 once TRBV9 TGTGCCAGCAGCGTAGGTGGGACAGTGATTAACTATGGCTACACCTTC CASSVGGTVINYGYTF
TRBJ1-4 . . TRBV12-3/TRBV12-4 TGTGCCAGCAGTTTAGCGCTCGAAAAACTGTTTTTT CASSLALEKLFF
TRBJ2-7 TRBD1 . TRBV7-2 TGTGCCAGCAGCCTCCCGGGACAGGGAGGTACCGCGGACTACGAGCAGTACTTC CASSLPGQGGTADYEQYF
TRBJ2-7 TRBD1 . TRBV24-1 TGTGCCACCAGGCCCCCAGACAGGGGCCCCTCGGACGTATGCGGCTACGAGCAGTACTTC CATRPPDRGPSDVCGYEQYF
TRBJ1-4 . . TRBV10-3 TGTGCCATCAGTGGGAAGGGTGTGGACGGCAATGAAAAACTGTTTTTT CAISGKGVDGNEKLFF